The clone carrying this T cell receptor beta chain was observed a single time. The data were obtained in a study of blood T cell repertoires in COVID-19. Background on the study: Sources were T cells, B-cell-depleted T cells, or PBMCs; the material itself was cDNA or gDNA.

TCRdb's copy holds only in-frame clones and misses some; the assay was immunoSEQ multiplex PCR. Altogether around 67,000 clones are present, about 89% being singletons, with the ten largest covering approximately 5%. CDR1 is LNHDA and CDR2 is SQIVND in the germline V gene (reference sequence). CDR3 length: 15 residues. V was clipped by 0 bases and J by 4 bases, with 12 bases between them. The sequenced sample was peripheral blood. The TCR comes from a man aged 50-60 years with active COVID-19. V usage is TRBV19 and J usage is TRBJ1-2; no reliable D call. The CDR3 is CASSIDRGLSYGYTF. The CDR3 DNA reads as TGTGCCAGTAGTATAGATCGAGGACTATCCTATGGCTACACCTTC. Together with reference TRBV19 and TRBJ1-2, the CDR3 gives the full variable domain: DGGITQSPKYLFRKEGQNVTLSCEQNLNHDAMYWYRQDPGQGLRLIYYSQIVNDFQKGDIAEGYSVSREKKESFPLTVTSAQKNPTAFYLCASSIDRGLSYGYTFGSGTRLTVV.